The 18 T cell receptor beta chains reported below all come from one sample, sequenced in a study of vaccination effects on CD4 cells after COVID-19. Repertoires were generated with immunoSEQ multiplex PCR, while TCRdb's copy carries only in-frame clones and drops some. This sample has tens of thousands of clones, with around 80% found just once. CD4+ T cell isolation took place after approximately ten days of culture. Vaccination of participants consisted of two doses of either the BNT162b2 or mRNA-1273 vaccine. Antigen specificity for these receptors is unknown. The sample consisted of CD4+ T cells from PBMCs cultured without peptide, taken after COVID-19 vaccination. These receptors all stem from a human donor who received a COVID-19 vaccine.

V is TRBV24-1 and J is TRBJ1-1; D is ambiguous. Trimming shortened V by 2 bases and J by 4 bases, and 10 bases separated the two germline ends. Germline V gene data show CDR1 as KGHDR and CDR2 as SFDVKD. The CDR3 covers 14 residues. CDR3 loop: CATSDSQSLTEAFF. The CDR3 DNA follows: TGTGCCACCAGTGATTCGCAGAGTCTCACTGAAGCTTTCTTT.

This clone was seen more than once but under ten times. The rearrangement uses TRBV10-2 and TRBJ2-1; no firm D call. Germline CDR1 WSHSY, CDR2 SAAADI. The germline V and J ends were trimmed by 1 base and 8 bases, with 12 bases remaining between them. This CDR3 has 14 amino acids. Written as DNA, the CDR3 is TGCGCCAGCAGTGAGTTGAGGCTGGCCCATGAGCAGTTCTTC. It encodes CASSELRLAHEQFF.

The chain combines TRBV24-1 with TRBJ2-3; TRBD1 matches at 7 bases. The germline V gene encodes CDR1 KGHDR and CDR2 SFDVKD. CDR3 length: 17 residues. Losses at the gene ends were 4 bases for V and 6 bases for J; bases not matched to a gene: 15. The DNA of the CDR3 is TGTGCCACCAGTGACACTGGGATGGGCAGGGGGTACGATACGCAGTATTTT. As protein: CATSDTGMGRGYDTQYF.

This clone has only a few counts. CDR3 in DNA: TGTGCCTGGAGTGCAAGTTTGGAGACCCGTTCACCCCTCCACTTT. It yields the protein CAWSASLETRSPLHF. The J gene is TRBJ1-6, the V gene TRBV30; D gene ambiguous. Germline assignment: CDR1 GTSNPN and CDR2 SVGIG (reference sequence). The V gene lost 1 base and the J gene lost 9 bases, with 16 bases spanning the gap. CDR3 length: 15 residues.

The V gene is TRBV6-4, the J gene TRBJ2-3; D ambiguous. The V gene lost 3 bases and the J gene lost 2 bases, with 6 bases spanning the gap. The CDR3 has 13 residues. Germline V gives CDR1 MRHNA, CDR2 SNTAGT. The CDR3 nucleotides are TGTGCCAGCAGTGATCCCCCCACAGATACGCAGTATTTT. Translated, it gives CASSDPPTDTQYF.

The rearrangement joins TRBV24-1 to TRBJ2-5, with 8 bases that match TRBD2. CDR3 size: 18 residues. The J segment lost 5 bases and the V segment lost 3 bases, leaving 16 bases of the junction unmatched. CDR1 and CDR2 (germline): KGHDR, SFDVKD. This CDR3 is CATSDEGKGSGTGETQYF. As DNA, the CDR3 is TGTGCCACCAGTGATGAGGGTAAGGGTAGCGGGACCGGGGAGACCCAGTACTTC.

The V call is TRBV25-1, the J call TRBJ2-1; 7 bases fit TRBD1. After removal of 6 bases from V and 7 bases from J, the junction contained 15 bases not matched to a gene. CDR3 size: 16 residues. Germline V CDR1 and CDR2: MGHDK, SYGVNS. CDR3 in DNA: TGTGCCAGCAGCTTTCGGTATGGACAGGCCTTGAATGAGCAGTTCTTC. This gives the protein CASSFRYGQALNEQFF.

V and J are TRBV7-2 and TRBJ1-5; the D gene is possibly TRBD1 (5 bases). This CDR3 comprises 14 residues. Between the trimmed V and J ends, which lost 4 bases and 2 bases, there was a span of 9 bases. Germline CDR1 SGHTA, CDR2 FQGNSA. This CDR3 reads CASSSSTGNQPQHF. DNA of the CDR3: TGTGCCAGCAGCTCCTCGACAGGCAATCAGCCCCAGCATTTT.

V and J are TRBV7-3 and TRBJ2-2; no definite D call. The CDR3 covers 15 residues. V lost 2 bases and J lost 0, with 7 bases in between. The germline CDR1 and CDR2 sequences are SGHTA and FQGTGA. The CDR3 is CASSLPGANTGELFF. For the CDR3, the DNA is TGTGCCAGCAGCTTACCTGGAGCGAACACCGGGGAGCTGTTTTTT.

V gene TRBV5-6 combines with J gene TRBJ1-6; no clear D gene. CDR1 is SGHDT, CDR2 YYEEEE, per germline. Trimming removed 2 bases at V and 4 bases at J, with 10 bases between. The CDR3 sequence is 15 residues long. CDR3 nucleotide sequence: TGTGCCAGCAGCTTTCGGAGGGAATATAATTCACCCCTCCACTTT. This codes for CASSFRREYNSPLHF.

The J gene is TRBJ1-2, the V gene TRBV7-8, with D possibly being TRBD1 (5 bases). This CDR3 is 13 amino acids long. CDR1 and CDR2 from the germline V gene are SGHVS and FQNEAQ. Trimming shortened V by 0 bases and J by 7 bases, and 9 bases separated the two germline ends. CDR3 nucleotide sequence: TGTGCCAGCAGCTTAGCAGGGACGTTTGGCTACACCTTC. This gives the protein CASSLAGTFGYTF.

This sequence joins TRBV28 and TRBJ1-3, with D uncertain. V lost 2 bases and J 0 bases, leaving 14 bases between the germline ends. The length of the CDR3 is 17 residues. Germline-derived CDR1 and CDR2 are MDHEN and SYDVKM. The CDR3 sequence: CASSLSGSRHSGNTIYF. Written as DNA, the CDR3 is TGTGCCAGCAGTTTAAGTGGCTCCCGTCACTCTGGAAACACCATATATTTT.

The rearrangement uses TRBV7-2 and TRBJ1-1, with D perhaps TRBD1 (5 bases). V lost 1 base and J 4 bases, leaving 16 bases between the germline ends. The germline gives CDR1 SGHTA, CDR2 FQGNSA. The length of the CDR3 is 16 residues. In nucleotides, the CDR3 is TGTGCCAGCAGCTTAGGGTTAGGGGTAAGCGGCACTGAAGCTTTCTTT. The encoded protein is CASSLGLGVSGTEAFF.

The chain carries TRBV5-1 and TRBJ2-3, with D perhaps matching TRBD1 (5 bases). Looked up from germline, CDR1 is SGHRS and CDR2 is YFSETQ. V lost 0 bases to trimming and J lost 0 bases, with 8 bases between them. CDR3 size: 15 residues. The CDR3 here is CASSLDGQSTDTQYF. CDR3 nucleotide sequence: TGCGCCAGCAGCTTGGACGGACAAAGCACAGATACGCAGTATTTT.

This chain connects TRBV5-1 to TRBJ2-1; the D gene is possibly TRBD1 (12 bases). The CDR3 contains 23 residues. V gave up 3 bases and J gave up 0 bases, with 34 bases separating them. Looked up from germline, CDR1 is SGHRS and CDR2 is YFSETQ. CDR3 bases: TGCGCCAGCAGCTCGACGGGACAGGGGGCCTTAGCGGGGGGGCCGAGCTCCTACAATGAGCAGTTCTTC. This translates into CASSSTGQGALAGGPSSYNEQFF.

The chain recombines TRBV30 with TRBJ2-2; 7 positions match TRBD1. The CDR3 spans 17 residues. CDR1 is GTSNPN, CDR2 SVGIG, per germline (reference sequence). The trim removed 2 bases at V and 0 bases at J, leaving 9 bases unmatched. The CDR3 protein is CAWSSFRGPSNTGELFF. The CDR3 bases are TGTGCCTGGAGTAGTTTTAGGGGGCCCTCGAACACCGGGGAGCTGTTTTTT. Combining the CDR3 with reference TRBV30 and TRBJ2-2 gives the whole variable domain SQTIHQWPATLVQPVGSPLSLECTVEGTSNPNLYWYRQAAGRGLQLLFYSVGIGQISSEVPQNLSASRPQDRQFILSSKKLLLSDSGFYLCAWSSFRGPSNTGELFFGEGSRLTVL.

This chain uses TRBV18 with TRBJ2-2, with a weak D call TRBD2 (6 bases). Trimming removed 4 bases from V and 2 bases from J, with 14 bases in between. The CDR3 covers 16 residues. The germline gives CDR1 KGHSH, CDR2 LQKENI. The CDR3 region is CASSLLLAANTGELFF. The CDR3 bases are TGTGCCAGCTCACTACTACTAGCAGCCAACACCGGGGAGCTGTTTTTT.

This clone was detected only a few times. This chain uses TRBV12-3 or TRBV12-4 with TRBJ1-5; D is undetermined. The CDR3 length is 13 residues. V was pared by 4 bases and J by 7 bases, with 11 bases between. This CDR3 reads CASSYFRGQPQHF. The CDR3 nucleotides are TGTGCCAGCAGTTACTTCCGGGGACAGCCCCAGCATTTT.